These T cell receptor beta chains were read from a single sample in a study of cytomegalovirus exposure and HLA in healthy donors. Assay: immunoSEQ multiplex PCR; the TCRdb copy retains only in-frame clones and omits some. In the table there are around 180,000 clones, roughly 75% of which are singletons. Sample: PBMCs. These receptors all stem from a man aged 35 to 55 in good health and CMV-seronegative. Both conserved end residues are part of each CDR3.

>TRBJ2-2|TRBV11-2|14
CASSRQGGTGELFF
>TRBJ2-3|TRBV7-2|16
CASSPNSGSFTDTQYF
>TRBJ1-5|TRBV6-1|15
CASGTEGSGNQPQHF
>TRBJ2-1|TRBV5-1|16
CASSLTGQGDFYEQFF
>TRBJ1-5|TRBV10-2|16
CASSEVGGISNQPQHF
>TRBJ2-5|TRBV5-4|14
CASSLESRGETQYF
>TRBJ1-1|TRBV6-5|15
CASSSPGQGVTEAFF
>TRBJ1-2|TRBV5-6|14
CASSLEAGYYGYTF
>TRBJ2-3|TRBV5-1|16
CASSPRTSGSPDTQYF
>TRBJ2-2|TRBV9|12
CASSGTPGELFF
>TRBJ1-2|TRBV2|14
CASSETTGPYGYTF
>TRBJ2-7|TRBV29-1|12
CSVGTVSYEQYF
>TRBJ2-3|TRBV4-3|13
CASSQGGRERQYF
>-|TRBV2|15
CASSEAAGSSYEQYF
>TRBJ2-7|TRBV6-5|14
CASSRLAGVNEQYF
>TRBJ2-3|TRBV30|14
CAGAAGQSPDTQYF
>TRBJ2-2|TRBV30|15
CAWSVGQVNTGELFF
>TRBJ2-3|TRBV6-6|14
CASSYPTGTDTQYF
>TRBJ2-5|TRBV19|14
CASSMSPGQETQYF
>TRBJ1-5|TRBV9|15
CASSVGGTGNQPQHF
>TRBJ2-2|TRBV30|11
CAWNWLGELFF
>TRBJ2-7|TRBV10-1|12
CASPTGGYEQYF
>TRBJ2-7|TRBV5-6|16
CASSSRRDRESDEQYF
>TRBJ2-5|TRBV28|14
CASSLGGRRETQYF
>TRBJ2-7|TRBV5-1|17
CASSSPPGQILPYEQYF
>TRBJ2-3|TRBV7-2|16
CASSFGYSTGADTQYF
>TRBJ2-3|TRBV7-9|18
CASSLGTGGRGSTDTQYF
>TRBJ1-4|TRBV25-1|15
CASSELKGMGEKLFF
>TRBJ2-7|TRBV14|13
CASRETGGNEQYF
>TRBJ2-7|TRBV11-3|15
CASSHGQVRSYEQYF
>TRBJ2-6|TRBV7-2|16
CASSPWTGSGANVLTF
>TRBJ1-1|TRBV18|16
CASSPRGAGANTEAFF
>TRBJ1-4|TRBV7-9|15
CASSQQGVTNEKLFF
>TRBJ2-5|TRBV19|15
CASQGVTGVGETQYF
>TRBJ2-5|TRBV9|13
CASSTSIGETQYF
>TRBJ1-1|TRBV21-1|15
CASSARGGKNTEAFF
>TRBJ1-5|TRBV6-6|13
CASSYRGGQPQHF
>TRBJ2-7|TRBV7-9|13
CASSLGTSGLQYF
>TRBJ2-7|TRBV11-2|16
CASSLGVSGASYEQYF
>TRBJ2-3|TRBV6-5|14
CASRPRVDTDTQYF